This T cell receptor beta chain appears in the sequencing data of a study of OX40 agonist ivuxolimab in advanced cancers. Study as a whole: A male proportion of about 84% was recorded, with mean age around 60 years and range about 20 to 85. Of the patients, three showed partial responses, one with hepatocellular carcinoma and two with cutaneous melanoma. Study outcomes and limitations: Circulating CD4+ and CD8+ T cells showed clonal expansion by week 6 at 0.1 to 3.0 mg/kg. Among some nonresponders, normalized T-cell clonal expansion was also low.

Points on this clone: Its antigen is as yet unknown.

The repertoire was sequenced with immunoSEQ multiplex PCR; TCRdb's copy has only in-frame clones and lacks some. This sample has almost 80,000 clones, with roughly 80% found just once. The J segment lost 0 bases and the V segment lost 4 bases, leaving 16 bases of the junction unmatched. This CDR3 contains 19 residues. Germline loops: CDR1 SGHRS, CDR2 YFSETQ. The sequence derives from an adult with an advanced solid tumor such as melanoma, head and neck, liver or kidney cancer. Sequences were derived from CD4+ or CD8+ T cells sorted from blood, sampled in a trial of the OX40 agonist ivuxolimab. The V and J genes are TRBV5-1 and TRBJ2-7; 10 bases line up with TRBD2. CDR3 bases: TGCGCCAGCAGCCCCCCCTTAGCGGGAGGCCGTCCGAGCTCCTACGAGCAGTACTTC. Protein: CASSPPLAGGRPSSYEQYF.